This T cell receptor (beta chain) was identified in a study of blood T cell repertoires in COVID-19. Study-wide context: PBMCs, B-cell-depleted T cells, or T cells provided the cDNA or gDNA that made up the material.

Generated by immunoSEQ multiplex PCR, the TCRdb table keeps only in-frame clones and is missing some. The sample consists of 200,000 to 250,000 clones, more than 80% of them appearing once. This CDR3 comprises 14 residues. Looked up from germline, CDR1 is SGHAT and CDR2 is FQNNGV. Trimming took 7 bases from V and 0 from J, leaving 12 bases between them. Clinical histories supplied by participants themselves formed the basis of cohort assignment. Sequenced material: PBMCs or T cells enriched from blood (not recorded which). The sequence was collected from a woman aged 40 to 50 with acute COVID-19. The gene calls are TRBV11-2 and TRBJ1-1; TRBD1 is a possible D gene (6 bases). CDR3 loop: CASNPGQLNTEAFF. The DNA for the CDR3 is TGTGCCAGCAACCCCGGACAGTTGAACACTGAAGCTTTCTTT.